The present TCR beta chain was sequenced within a study of blood T cell repertoires in COVID-19. In the study's own analysis: Researchers report that nucleated cell counts were estimated from reference gene primer amplification. TCRdb's table, derived via immunoSEQ multiplex PCR, lists solely in-frame clones and lacks some. D and trimming come from the DNA, and the V and J calls and clone size come from that table. The data hold some 140,000 clones, with 84% observed a single time. V shed 8 bases, J shed 6 bases, and the junction held 6 bases outside the gene matches. The CDR3 consists of 13 residues. Germline V gene sequence: CDR1 SGHRS, CDR2 YFSETQ.

The TCR sequence derives from a man aged 35 to 55 with acute COVID-19. The specimen was PBMCs or T cells enriched from blood (not recorded which). V gene TRBV5-1 combines with J gene TRBJ2-1; 9 positions match TRBD1. The chain's CDR3 is CASTGQGSNEQFF. CDR3 sequence (DNA): TGCGCCAGTACGGGACAGGGCTCCAATGAGCAGTTCTTC. Based on the CDR3 plus reference TRBV5-1 and TRBJ2-1, the full variable domain is KAGVTQTPRYLIKTRGQQVTLSCSPISGHRSVSWYQQTPGQGLQFLFEYFSETQRNKGNFPGRFSGRQFSNSRSEMNVSTLELGDSALYLCASTGQGSNEQFFGPGTRLTVL.